This T cell receptor beta chain was documented in a study of STAT5B mutations in CD4+ large granular lymphocyte leukemia. Study outcomes and limitations: CD4-sorted patient repertoires seemed more clonal than healthy CD4+ repertoires. The CD4+ versus CD8+ T-LGLL clonality difference may reflect limited sample size. About 24% of private leukemic clonotypes occurred rarely in other patients' non-leukemic repertoires. 8/27 top patient clones versus 2/35 control clones were TRBV06-family.

Comments on this clone: Its antigen is unidentified.

The data were produced by immunoSEQ multiplex PCR, yet TCRdb's version contains in-frame clones alone and is incomplete. Found here are some 30,000 clones, roughly 79% of them singletons; the top ten hold under 1.2%. Per the germline V gene, CDR1 is MNHNS and CDR2 is SASEGT. With 2 bases removed from V and 5 bases from J, the gap between germline ends came to 3 bases. The CDR3 runs to 11 residues. This TCR was sampled from a human donor in good health. The J gene is TRBJ2-5, the V gene TRBV6-1; the D is unclear. The sequenced sample consisted of CD4+ T cells from blood buffy coats. The CDR3 sequence: CASSEPETQYF. Here the CDR3 DNA reads TGTGCCAGCAGTGAACCCGAGACCCAGTACTTC.